This T cell receptor (beta chain) was captured by sequencing in a study of T cell responses to AZD1222 COVID-19 vaccine. Study results and caveats: Unmutated variant regions reportedly attract nearly half of all spike-specific TCRs. No day 14 peak samples; only post-peak repertoires were characterized.

As for this clone: Antigen unknown.

Germline CDR1 and CDR2: MNHEY and SMNVEV (reference sequence). The germline V and J ends were trimmed by 4 bases and 2 bases, with 8 bases remaining between them. The CDR3 runs to 13 residues. TCRdb keeps only in-frame clones here, not all; method: immunoSEQ multiplex PCR. Of about 100,000 clones in the sample, around 90% were seen once. Sequences were derived from peripheral blood, sampled on day 0 of AZD1222 vaccination. This receptor was obtained from an adult in good health. The gene calls are TRBV27 and TRBJ2-5; possibly TRBD2 for D (6 bases). The CDR3 loop reads CASSSGLQETQYF. As DNA, the CDR3 is TGTGCCAGCAGTTCGGGACTTCAAGAGACCCAGTACTTC.